Listed below are T cell receptor beta chains from one sample, sequenced in a study of blood T cell repertoires in COVID-19. This table comes from immunoSEQ multiplex PCR, and its TCRdb copy is limited to in-frame clones, with some not included. The sample holds some 250,000 clones; around nine tenths are singletons and the top ten take 5.5% to 9%. The sample was peripheral blood. The source of these receptors is an older woman with active or convalescent COVID-19. Each CDR3 is given with its conserved first and last residue. The D gene is left open where the match is weak. Not every row has a clone size; where given, it reads once, few, many or a size class.

TRBJ2-1 TRBV4-1 NA NA TGCGCCAGCAGCCAGTCATTGGAGCGGCTGAGTCGGGGTGAGCAGTTCTTC CASSQSLERLSRGEQFF
TRBJ1-6 TRBV25-1 NA NA TGTGCCAGCAGTGAGTCTGCACTATATAATTCACCCCTCCACTTT CASSESALYNSPLHF
TRBJ2-2 TRBV6-5 NA NA TGTGCCAGCAGTTACTCGAGGGCCTCCGGGGAGCTGTTTTTT CASSYSRASGELFF
TRBJ2-3 TRBV5-5 NA NA TGTGCCAGCAGCTTGCGAATGGGGGGGACAGGCGACTCACCAGATACGCAGTATTTT CASSLRMGGTGDSPDTQYF
TRBJ2-5 TRBV6-2/TRBV6-3 NA NA TGTGCCAGCAGTTCTAGGCGGCCCCAAGAGACCCAGTACTTC CASSSRRPQETQYF
TRBJ1-5 TRBV24-1 NA TRBD1 TGTGCCACCAGTGATCCCGGGACAGGCCATCAGCCCCAGCATTTT CATSDPGTGHQPQHF
TRBJ2-1 TRBV5-4 few TRBD2 TGTGCCAGCAGCTTGGAAAAGCGGGGGATTATTGAGCAGTTCTTC CASSLEKRGIIEQFF
TRBJ1-1 TRBV6-6 NA TRBD1 TGTGCCAGCAGCGACGGACAGGGAGGAACTGAAGCTTTCTTT CASSDGQGGTEAFF
TRBJ1-1 TRBV4-3 NA TRBD1 TGCGCCAGCAGTCTTCAAGACAGGGGGTCTGAAGCTTTCTTT CASSLQDRGSEAFF
TRBJ1-2 TRBV19 NA NA TGTGCCAGTAGTATTGGCCCGGTCGAGGCTCACACCTTC CASSIGPVEAHTF
TRBJ1-6 TRBV10-3 NA TRBD1 TGTGCCACGGCGACAGGGGAAAATTCACCCCTCCACTTT CATATGENSPLHF
TRBJ1-2 TRBV19 NA NA TGTGCCAGTAGGGCCCCGGGGGATGGCTACACCTTC CASRAPGDGYTF
TRBJ2-2 TRBV6-1 NA TRBD1 TGTGCCAGCAGTGGAGCCAGGGGGCCCACCGGGGAGCTGTTTTTT CASSGARGPTGELFF
TRBJ1-3 TRBV5-4 NA NA TGTGCCAGCAGCTTCTGGCAGGGAATTTCCGGAAACACCATATATTTT CASSFWQGISGNTIYF
TRBJ1-3 TRBV7-2 NA NA TGTGCCAGCAGCATCGGGAGTTTATTCTCTGGAAACACCATATATTTT CASSIGSLFSGNTIYF
TRBJ1-3 TRBV2 NA NA TGTGCCAGCAGTCTACAGGGTTCTGGAAACACCATATATTTT CASSLQGSGNTIYF
TRBJ1-1 TRBV10-3 NA NA TGTGCCATCAGTGAGTACTCAGGGGCTGAAAGAGCTTTCTTT CAISEYSGAERAFF
TRBJ1-4 TRBV29-1 NA NA TGCAGCGTTGACAGGGATGAAAAACTGTTTTTT CSVDRDEKLFF
TRBJ1-6 TRBV15 NA NA TGTGCCACCAGCCGGGACACCTATAATTCACCCCTCCACTTT CATSRDTYNSPLHF
TRBJ2-1 TRBV9 NA NA TGTGCCAGCAGCGTGGGCCCCCCGGAACATGAGCAGTTCTTC CASSVGPPEHEQFF
TRBJ1-2 TRBV5-1 few TRBD1 TGCGCCAGCAGCTCGTTAACCGGGACAGACCGCTACACCTTC CASSSLTGTDRYTF
TRBJ2-7 TRBV6-5 once NA TGTGCCAGCAGTTATATCGGCAGGGTCGGCGAGCAGTACTTC CASSYIGRVGEQYF
TRBJ2-3 TRBV25-1 NA NA TGTGCCAGCAGTGAATTGGAGGTAGGGGATACGCAGTATTTT CASSELEVGDTQYF
TRBJ2-1 TRBV5-1 NA NA TGCGCCAGCAGCTTGGCGGGGTCGTTAACCAATGAGCAGTTCTTC CASSLAGSLTNEQFF
TRBJ1-1 TRBV5-8 NA NA TGTGCCAGCAGCTTTTTAACATTCAGGGAAGCTTTCTTT CASSFLTFREAFF
TRBJ1-2 TRBV28 NA NA TGTGCCAGCAGTCTGACGACAAATCTAAACTATGGCTACACCTTC CASSLTTNLNYGYTF
TRBJ1-4 TRBV5-8 NA NA TGTGCCAGCAGCTCCGCGGGACGGAGTCGGGAAAAACTGTTTTTT CASSSAGRSREKLFF
TRBJ2-3 TRBV27 NA NA TGTGCCAGCAGTTTATTGGGGGCAGAGAGTCTCGTTAGTGAGAGGTGGAGCACAGATACGCAGTATTTT CASSLLGAESLVSERWSTDTQYF
TRBJ1-1 TRBV6-5 NA TRBD1 TGTGCCAGCAGCCCAGGGGGCGTCCTGAATACTGAAGCTTTCTTT CASSPGGVLNTEAFF
TRBJ1-1 TRBV5-8 few NA TGTGCCAGCAGGGCGAACAGAGAAGCTTTCTTT CASRANREAFF
TRBJ2-5 TRBV5-1 NA TRBD1 TGCGCCAGCAGCTCCGGGACAGGTCATCGGGAGACCCAGTACTTC CASSSGTGHRETQYF
TRBJ1-1 TRBV21-1 NA NA TGTGCCAGCAGCGGCCGGGACAGGGAAACTGAAGCTTTCTTT CASSGRDRETEAFF
TRBJ1-6 TRBV9 few NA TGTGCCAGCAGCCCTAACTTACGCTCACCCCTCCACTTT CASSPNLRSPLHF
TRBJ1-1 TRBV6-5 few NA TGTGCCAGCAGTTTCAAGGACAGTACTGAAGCTTTCTTT CASSFKDSTEAFF
TRBJ1-1 TRBV6-5 NA NA TGTGCCAGCAGGGCTGGACAGACGAACACTGAAGCTTTCTTT CASRAGQTNTEAFF
TRBJ1-6 TRBV4-1 NA NA TGCGCCAGCAGCCAAGAAGGTGGCAGTTGGGGGAGGTCCCTCCACTTT CASSQEGGSWGRSLHF
TRBJ2-3 TRBV14 NA NA TGTGCCAGCAGCCGGCCAGGGGTTGGCACAGATACGCAGTATTTT CASSRPGVGTDTQYF
TRBJ1-4 TRBV4-3 NA NA TGCGCCAGCAGCCAAAGACCAGGGGCAGAAAAACTGTTTTTT CASSQRPGAEKLFF
TRBJ1-2 TRBV6-1 once TRBD1 TGTGCCAGCAGTGAAGCGGGGACAGGGACCTATGGCTACACCTTC CASSEAGTGTYGYTF
TRBJ1-1 TRBV4-3 few NA TGCGCCAGCAGCCAAGTCAGGAACACTGAAGCTTTCTTT CASSQVRNTEAFF
TRBJ1-1 TRBV6-5 few NA TGTGCCAGCAGCTGGACAGTTATAAACACTGAAGCTTTCTTT CASSWTVINTEAFF
TRBJ2-7 TRBV6-5 NA TRBD1 TGTGCCAGCAAGGGGACAGCCTACGAGCAGTACTTC CASKGTAYEQYF
TRBJ2-1 TRBV7-2 NA NA TGTGCCAGCAGCATTCTTACGAGCTCCTACAATGAGCAGTTCTTC CASSILTSSYNEQFF
TRBJ2-2 TRBV11-2 NA NA TGTGCCAGCAGCCGCAGGGGGGCTGGAACCGGGGAGCTGTTTTTT CASSRRGAGTGELFF
TRBJ1-5 TRBV19 NA NA TGTGCCAGTATTGTGGCGGCAATTTCGAATCAGCCCCAGCATTTT CASIVAAISNQPQHF
TRBJ1-5 TRBV7-9 NA NA TGTGCCAGCAGCTTCGACAGGAGCAATCAGCCCCAGCATTTT CASSFDRSNQPQHF
TRBJ2-7 TRBV27 NA TRBD1 TGTGCCAGCAGTTTAAGGGACAGGACCTCCGGGTACGGGCAGTACTTC CASSLRDRTSGYGQYF